The entry below gives a single T cell receptor (beta chain) sequence along with its context. The sample belongs to a study of control samples from healthy donors and cancer patients. The trim removed 3 bases at V and 4 bases at J, leaving 0 bases unmatched. The CDR3 sequence is 13 residues long. The germline CDR1 and CDR2 sequences are SEHNR and FQNEAQ (reference sequence). Produced via immunoSEQ multiplex PCR; TCRdb's table is partial and in-frame only. The table records approximately 85,000 clones, 70% to 90% of them present only once. The chain is built from TRBV7-9 and TRBJ1-2; 9 nucleotides match TRBD1. The receptor was derived from a woman in her sixties in good health. The sequenced material came from blood. CDR3 sequence (DNA): TGTGCCAGCAGCTTGGGACAGGGCTATGGCTACACCTTC. Its translation is CASSLGQGYGYTF.